The 18 T cell receptor beta chains listed next were all sequenced from one sample in a study of blood T cell repertoires in COVID-19. Assay used: immunoSEQ multiplex PCR; TCRdb lists only in-frame clones, some missing. The sample has over 80,000 clones, around 87% seen once; the top ten hold about 20%. Sequenced input: peripheral blood. These receptors all come from a human donor in a cohort sampled during active COVID-19.

The chain is built from TRBV11-2 and TRBJ2-7; TRBD1 matches 8 bases. This CDR3 is 15 amino acids long. Germline V gene lookup returns CDR1 SGHAT and CDR2 FQNNGV. V lost 5 bases to trimming and J lost 5 bases; unmatched junction nucleotides: 11. CDR3 loop: CASSPDRAGRDEQYF. CDR3 DNA sequence: TGTGCCAGCAGCCCGGACAGGGCCGGGAGAGACGAGCAGTACTTC.

The DNA of the CDR3 is TGTGCCAGCAGCGCGACCGGGACAGCGTTTAATGAAAAACTGTTTTTT. It is translated as CASSATGTAFNEKLFF. The gene calls are TRBV5-8 and TRBJ1-4; 7 bases agree with TRBD1. The CDR3 sequence is 16 residues long. Losses at the gene ends were 4 bases for V and 4 bases for J; bases not matched to a gene: 10. Germline V gives CDR1 SGHTS, CDR2 YDEGEE.

This chain links TRBV2 with TRBJ2-7, with TRBD2 matching 7 bases. The CDR3 totals 12 residues. Germline CDR1 and CDR2: SNHLY and FYNNEI. Germline trimming cut 10 bases from V and 1 base from J; bases unmatched to any gene: 4. The CDR3 is CAIGLGSYEQYF. In DNA, the CDR3 is TGTGCCATCGGACTAGGGTCCTACGAGCAGTACTTC.

This sequence joins TRBV19 and TRBJ1-1; 8 bases line up with TRBD1. V gave up 6 bases and J gave up 0 bases; unmatched junction bases: 15. Germline lookup yields CDR1 LNHDA and CDR2 SQIVND (reference sequence). The CDR3 is 18 residues long. The CDR3 reads CASRRPGGQEFVNTEAFF. CDR3 nucleotide sequence: TGTGCCAGTAGACGACCAGGGGGACAGGAGTTCGTGAACACTGAAGCTTTCTTT.

This clone occurred a few times. V is TRBV6-5 and J is TRBJ2-7; 8 nucleotides align to TRBD1. The V and J ends lost 6 bases and 2 bases, in that order; junction bases with no gene match: 9. There are 15 residues in the CDR3. CDR1 and CDR2 from the germline V gene are MNHEY and SVGAGI. The CDR3 nucleotides read TGTGCCAGCAGAATCTACTCGGACAGGGCCTACGAGCAGTACTTC. Its translation is CASRIYSDRAYEQYF.

The chain uses TRBV7-9 and TRBJ2-5; 14 nucleotides line up with TRBD2. Germline V gene lookup returns CDR1 SEHNR and CDR2 FQNEAQ (reference sequence). V lost 4 bases, J lost 3 bases, and 10 bases stayed unmatched. The CDR3 runs to 18 residues. CDR3 DNA sequence: TGTGCCAGCAGCTCAACGCGGACTAGCGGGAGGAGGGAAGAGACCCAGTACTTC. Translated, it gives CASSSTRTSGRREETQYF.

The chain recombines TRBV7-9 with TRBJ2-1; D is undetermined. V lost 1 base and J lost 15, with 10 bases in between. This CDR3 has 11 amino acids. Per the germline V gene, CDR1 is SEHNR and CDR2 is FQNEAQ (reference sequence). CDR3 sequence: CASSLGRSSFF. CDR3 DNA sequence: TGTGCCAGCAGCTTAGGTCGGTCATCGTTCTTC.

This clone was counted a single time. CDR3 protein: CASSLGDSNYEQYF. In nucleotides, the CDR3 is TGTGCCAGCAGTTTGGGGGACAGTAACTACGAGCAGTACTTC. The chain carries TRBV27 and TRBJ2-7, with 7 bases that match TRBD1. Germline V lookup: CDR1 MNHEY, CDR2 SMNVEV (reference sequence). Trimming took 3 bases from V and 3 from J; bases not matched to a gene: 5. The CDR3 has 14 residues.

This chain connects TRBV5-4 to TRBJ2-7; 10 bases line up with TRBD1. V gave up 4 bases and J gave up 4 bases; unmatched junction bases: 5. This CDR3 comprises 14 residues. The germline V gene encodes CDR1 SGHNT and CDR2 YYREEE (reference sequence). The DNA of the CDR3 is TGTGCCAGCAGCATGGGACAGGGGACGTACGAGCAGTACTTC. It translates to CASSMGQGTYEQYF.

A few counts support this clone. The chain joins TRBV4-1 to TRBJ1-5; D gene ambiguous. The CDR3 runs 14 residues. From germline, CDR1 is MGHRA and CDR2 YSYEKL. Trimming took 1 base from V and 5 from J, leaving 9 bases between them. CDR3 protein: CASSQVSIYQPQHF. The DNA of the CDR3 is TGCGCCAGCAGCCAAGTCAGTATTTATCAGCCCCAGCATTTT.

CDR3 nucleotides: TGTGCCATCCAGGGGACAGACATACAAGAGACCCAGTACTTC. Translation: CAIQGTDIQETQYF. V gene TRBV10-3 combines with J gene TRBJ2-5; 7 nucleotides match TRBD1. The trim removed 8 bases at V and 2 bases at J, leaving 8 bases unmatched. This CDR3 spans 14 amino acids. Germline V CDR1 and CDR2: ENHRY, SYGVKD.

The CDR3 protein is CASSPPNRLVGTYNEQFF. The DNA for the CDR3 is TGTGCCAGCTCACCACCGAACAGACTAGTTGGGACCTACAATGAGCAGTTCTTC. This chain connects TRBV18 to TRBJ2-1, with D perhaps matching TRBD2 (6 bases). CDR1 KGHSH and CDR2 LQKENI come from the germline V gene. The CDR3 is 18 amino acids. Trimming cost V 0 bases and J 2 bases, with 17 bases left between them.

This clone was detected only once. The sample contains more than one DNA sequence encoding this CDR3. This chain links TRBV20-1 with TRBJ2-7; weak D call: TRBD2 (5 bases). Germline-derived CDR1 and CDR2 are DFQATT and SNEGSKA (reference sequence). V was pared by 2 bases and J by 4 bases, with 6 bases between. The CDR3 is 11 amino acids. The CDR3 DNA follows: TGCAGTGCTAGACGGGGATACGAGCAGTACTTC. This encodes CSARRGYEQYF.

V is TRBV7-2 and J is TRBJ2-1, with 8 bases identical to TRBD2. Germline V gene lookup returns CDR1 SGHTA and CDR2 FQGNSA. The length of the CDR3 is 14 residues. V shed 5 bases, J shed 4 bases, and the junction held 4 bases outside the gene matches. The chain's CDR3 is CASSLLAGYNEQFF. CDR3 sequence (DNA): TGTGCCAGCAGCCTCTTAGCGGGGTACAATGAGCAGTTCTTC.

This chain connects TRBV7-9 to TRBJ2-7; 7 nucleotides match TRBD2. The CDR3 sequence is 16 residues long. Germline CDR1 SEHNR, CDR2 FQNEAQ (reference sequence). Unmatched junction bases numbered 6, after V lost 0 bases and J lost 1 base. The CDR3 coding sequence is TGTGCCAGCAGCTTAGCTCGGGCTAGCGGATCCTACGAGCAGTACTTC. Translating gives CASSLARASGSYEQYF.

The rearrangement joins TRBV15 to TRBJ2-2; 10 bases are a match to TRBD1. Germline assignment: CDR1 LNHNV and CDR2 YYDKDF (reference sequence). The CDR3 is 16 residues long. With V trimmed by 2 bases and J by 3 bases, 3 bases remained unmatched. The CDR3 sequence is CATSRTGTGDTGELFF. DNA for the CDR3: TGTGCCACCAGCAGAACCGGGACAGGGGACACCGGGGAGCTGTTTTTT.

The rearrangement uses TRBV29-1 and TRBJ1-2; unclear D gene. Trimming removed 3 bases at V and 7 bases at J, with 6 bases between. The CDR3 is 10 residues long. The germline V gene encodes CDR1 SQVTM and CDR2 ANQGSEA. The CDR3 DNA follows: TGCAGCGTTGAGACGGGTGGCTACACCTTC. As protein: CSVETGGYTF.

V and J are TRBV6-7 and TRBJ2-7, with TRBD2 matching over 7 bases. TRBV6-7 falls under the ORF class, with uncertain function. V lost 2 bases and J lost 2; bases outside the gene matches: 9. The CDR3 loop spans 16 amino acids. CDR3 bases: TGTGCCAGCAGTTACCCCGGGGGAGGGTCTACCTACGAGCAGTACTTC. It specifies CASSYPGGGSTYEQYF.